A selection of T cell receptor beta chains follows, all from one sample in a study of cytomegalovirus exposure and HLA in healthy donors. Sequencing was performed with immunoSEQ multiplex PCR; in TCRdb, only in-frame clones are kept and a portion is missing. Here the sample spans fewer than 200,000 clones, more than 70% being singletons. Sequenced input: PBMCs. The receptors here all came from a woman aged 45-59 years in good health and CMV-seropositive. The CDR3 runs from the conserved cysteine through the conserved F or W. D genes are given only for firm matches.

j_call	v_call	cdr3_length	d_call	cdr3_aa	cdr3_nt
TRBJ2-7	TRBV5-1	12	NA	CASSSDRYEQYF	TGCGCCAGCAGCTCCGACAGGTACGAGCAGTACTTC
TRBJ2-3	TRBV11-3	15	NA	CASSRGGGNTDTQYF	TGTGCCAGCAGTAGAGGTGGGGGGAACACAGATACGCAGTATTTT
TRBJ2-6	TRBV28	15	NA	CASIKVGGGANVLTF	TGTGCCAGCATCAAAGTCGGGGGAGGGGCCAACGTCCTGACTTTC
TRBJ2-6	TRBV28	15	NA	CASSFRQNGANVLTF	TGTGCCAGCAGTTTCCGACAGAATGGGGCCAACGTCCTGACTTTC
TRBJ1-3	TRBV19	15	NA	CASSIAVSRGNTIYF	TGTGCCAGTAGTATCGCGGTTTCCCGTGGAAACACCATATATTTT
TRBJ2-5	TRBV6-1	14	TRBD1	CASSVLQGKETQYF	TGTGCCAGCAGTGTCCTACAGGGGAAAGAGACCCAGTACTTC
TRBJ2-1	TRBV27	12	NA	CASRGSYNEQFF	TGTGCCAGTCGGGGCTCCTACAATGAGCAGTTCTTC
TRBJ2-7	TRBV15	15	TRBD2	CATSRVAGGVNEQYF	TGTGCCACCAGCAGAGTAGCGGGAGGGGTGAACGAGCAGTACTTC
TRBJ2-1	TRBV4-3	13	TRBD1	CASSQEPGTGEFF	TGCGCCAGCAGCCAAGAGCCCGGGACAGGGGAGTTCTTC
TRBJ1-3	TRBV5-1	16	NA	CASSLAVQASGNTIYF	TGCGCCAGCAGCTTGGCCGTCCAGGCCTCTGGAAACACCATATATTTT
TRBJ2-2	TRBV11-3	15	TRBD2	CASSRLAEGTGELFF	TGTGCCAGCAGCAGACTAGCCGAGGGCACCGGGGAGCTGTTTTTT